This T cell receptor beta chain was sequenced during a study of blood T cell repertoires in COVID-19 (TCRdb year 2020). The study in broad terms: Samples covering the acute and convalescent phases of COVID-19 were provided by collaborators in the United States, Italy and Spain. The prospective study material was composed of cDNA or gDNA derived from T cells, B-cell-depleted T cells, or PBMCs. Subjects who had been exposed to COVID-19, were actively infected with it, or had recovered from it provided the deeply sampled blood TCRbeta repertoires that made up the dataset. The repertoires were released in a freely available public database intended as a resource for research on the immune response to SARS-CoV-2. Samples were obtained from the ongoing ImmuneRACE study (first 160 participants) and from approximately 1,200 subjects provided by 6 global collaborators. The sample metadata nearly always contained a de-identified subject ID, COVID-19 status, age in years and sex. Where available, HLA class I and class II types were obtained from metadata supplied by the sample provider rather than from assay-based typing. What the study reported, not specific to this receptor: How much clinical and demographic metadata was included differed by source and by participant, and the metadata was provided uncurated.

Each collaborating institution followed its own protocols to collect whole blood in K2EDTA tubes. For TCRbeta analysis, collaborator samples were shipped as frozen whole blood, as isolated PBMCs, or as DNA extracted from either sample type. TCRbeta CDR3 regions were amplified from genomic DNA using the immunoSEQ Assay, a bias-controlled multiplex PCR. Processing in the source paper ran as follows. Nucleated cell counts per sample were estimated from amplification of reference gene primers within the assay. Sequence reads were collapsed and filtered to measure the absolute abundance of every unique TCRbeta CDR3 rearrangement. For each sample, productive Simpson clonality was calculated by taking the square root of Simpson's diversity index across productive rearrangements. TCRdb mirrors the immuneACCESS table, restricted to in-frame sequences. Some clones are absent from its copies; in checked studies, under half trace to an unresolved V gene, and the reason for the others is unknown. V, J and clone size reflect that table, while D and trimming were determined from the DNA. This sample holds roughly 290,000 clones; approximately 90% were observed only once. The ten largest clones represent 0.7% to 0.9% of the sample.

Concerning this clone: Its cognate antigen has yet to be identified. No per-base quality is available; no much larger clone lies one base away.

CDR1 SQVTM and CDR2 ANQGSEA are derived from the germline V gene. Deletion took 3 bases off V and 1 base off J, with a span of 9 bases between the germline ends. The CDR3 sequence holds 13 residues, the cysteine and phenylalanine included. Only the CDR3 portion is preserved as DNA: 39 bases, with reading frame beginning at the first base. Recombination linked TRBV29-1 to TRBJ1-1; TRBD1 is perhaps the D gene, given 5 matching bases. The TCR was taken from a man aged 25-45 years with acute or convalescent COVID-19. The material sequenced was peripheral blood. DNA sequence: TGCAGCGTTGAGGTGGGGGGGAACACTGAAGCTTTCTTT. Its product reads: CSVEVGGNTEAFF.